Reported below is one T cell receptor beta chain. Original processing notes: Nucleated cell number was recorded as an estimate derived from reference gene primer amplification. Repertoires were generated with immunoSEQ multiplex PCR, while TCRdb's copy carries only in-frame clones and drops some. V and J calls and clone size follow that table, whereas D and trimming were derived from the DNA. The sample contains about 100,000 clones, 80% of which appear only once. This sample stems from a study of blood T cell repertoires in COVID-19. Study information: Samples taken during acute and convalescent COVID-19 were collected in the United States, Italy and Spain. PBMCs, B-cell-depleted T cells, or T cells were the source of the cDNA or gDNA that made up the material.

Sequencing input: peripheral blood. This TCR was recovered from a man between 65 and 80 years old with active or convalescent COVID-19.

This CDR3 reads CASSLPRETQYF. CDR3 in DNA: TGTGCCAGCAGCCTACCTCGCGAGACCCAGTACTTC. This sequence joins TRBV7-9 and TRBJ2-5; D not resolved. Trimming cost V 5 bases and J 5 bases, with 9 bases left between them. From germline, CDR1 is SEHNR and CDR2 FQNEAQ (reference sequence). This CDR3 is built from 12 residues.